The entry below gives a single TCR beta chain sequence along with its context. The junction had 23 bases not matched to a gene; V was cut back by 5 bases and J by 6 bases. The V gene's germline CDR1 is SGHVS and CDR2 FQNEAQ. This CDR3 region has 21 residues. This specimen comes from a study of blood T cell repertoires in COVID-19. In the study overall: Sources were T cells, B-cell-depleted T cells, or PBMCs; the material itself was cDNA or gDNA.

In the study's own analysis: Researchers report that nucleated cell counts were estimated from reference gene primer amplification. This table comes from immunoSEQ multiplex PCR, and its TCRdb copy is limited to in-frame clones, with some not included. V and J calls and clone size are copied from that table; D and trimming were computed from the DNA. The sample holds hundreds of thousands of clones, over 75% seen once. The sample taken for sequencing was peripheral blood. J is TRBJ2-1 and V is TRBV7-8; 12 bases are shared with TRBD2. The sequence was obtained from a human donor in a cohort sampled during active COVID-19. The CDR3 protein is CASSLSPRGLQSSGRANEQFF. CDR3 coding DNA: TGTGCCAGCAGCCTCTCCCCTCGGGGCCTCCAGTCTAGCGGGAGGGCCAATGAGCAGTTCTTC. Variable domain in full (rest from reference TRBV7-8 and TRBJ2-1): GAGVSQSPRYKVAKRGQDVALRCDPISGHVSLFWYQQALGQGPEFLTYFQNEAQLDKSGLPSDRFFAERPEGSVSTLKIQRTQQEDSAVYLCASSLSPRGLQSSGRANEQFFGPGTRLTVL.